This entry describes one T cell receptor beta chain. Its antigen is unidentified. The data were obtained in a study of shared clonotypes between healthy human individuals. Findings and caveats of the study: It was observed that 5% to 6% of naive CD4 clonotypes were shared across several donors.

Sequencing used immunoSEQ multiplex PCR; TCRdb keeps in-frame clones, though not all of them. The data show around 2,000,000 clones, with 85% to 95% seen just once and roughly 1.2% held by the top ten. CD8 cells classed as naive were CD45RO-negative and positively selected for CCR7, excluding terminally differentiated effector memory CD45RA+ cells. This sequence was found in a man aged 18 to 30 in good health. The sample taken for sequencing was naive CD8+ T cells sorted from blood.

CDR3 sequence reads: CASSSGQGGSPLHF. CDR3 DNA sequence: TGTGCCAGCAGCTCAGGACAGGGGGGATCACCCCTCCACTTT. This rearrangement joins TRBV7-2 to TRBJ1-6; 10 nucleotides align to TRBD1. The junction had 4 bases not matched to a gene; V was cut back by 4 bases and J by 10 bases. The CDR3 runs 14 residues. Germline CDR1 reads SGHTA; CDR2 reads FQGNSA. Together with reference TRBV7-2 and TRBJ1-6, the CDR3 gives the full variable domain: GAGVSQSPSNKVTEKGKDVELRCDPISGHTALYWYRQSLGQGLEFLIYFQGNSAPDKSGLPSDRFSAERTGGSVSTLTIQRTQQEDSAVYLCASSSGQGGSPLHFGNGTRLTVT.